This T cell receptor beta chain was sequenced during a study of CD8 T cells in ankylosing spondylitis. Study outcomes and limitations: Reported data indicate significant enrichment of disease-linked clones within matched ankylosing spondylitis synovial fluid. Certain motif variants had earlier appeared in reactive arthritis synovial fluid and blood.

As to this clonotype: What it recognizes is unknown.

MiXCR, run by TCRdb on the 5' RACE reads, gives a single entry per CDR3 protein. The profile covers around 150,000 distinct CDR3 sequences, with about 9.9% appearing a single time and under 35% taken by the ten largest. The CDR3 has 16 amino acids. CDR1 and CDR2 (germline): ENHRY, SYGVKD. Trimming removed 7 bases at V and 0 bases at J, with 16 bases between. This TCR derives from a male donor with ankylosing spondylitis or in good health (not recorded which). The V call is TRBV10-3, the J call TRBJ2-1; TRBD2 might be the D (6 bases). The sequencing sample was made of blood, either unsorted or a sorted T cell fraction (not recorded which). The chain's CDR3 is CAIKEGRLSSYNEQFF. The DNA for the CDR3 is TGTGCCATCAAGGAGGGACGTCTTAGCTCCTACAATGAGCAGTTCTTC.